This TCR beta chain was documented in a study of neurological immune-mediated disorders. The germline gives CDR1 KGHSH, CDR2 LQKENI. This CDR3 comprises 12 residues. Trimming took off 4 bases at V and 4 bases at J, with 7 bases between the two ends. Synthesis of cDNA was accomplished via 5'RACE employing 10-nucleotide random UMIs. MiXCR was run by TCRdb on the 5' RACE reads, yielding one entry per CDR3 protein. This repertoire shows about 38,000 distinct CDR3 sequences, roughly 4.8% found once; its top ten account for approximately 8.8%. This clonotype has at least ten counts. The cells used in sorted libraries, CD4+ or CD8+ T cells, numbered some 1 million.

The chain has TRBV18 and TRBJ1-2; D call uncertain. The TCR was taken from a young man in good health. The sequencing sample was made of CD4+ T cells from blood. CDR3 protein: CASSRGGYGYTF. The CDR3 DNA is TGTGCCAGCTCACGGGGAGGCTATGGCTACACCTTC.